Below, 23 T cell receptor beta chains from the same sample are listed, as sequenced in a study of blood T cell repertoires in COVID-19. Produced via immunoSEQ multiplex PCR; TCRdb's table is partial and in-frame only. This table has some 140,000 clones, over 65% appearing once. Sequences were obtained from peripheral blood. All receptors derive from an older man with acute or convalescent COVID-19.

This clone has only one observation. CDR3 in DNA: TGTGCCAGCTTACAGGGTGGTAACACTGAAGCTTTCTTT. It is translated as CASLQGGNTEAFF. V and J are TRBV18 and TRBJ1-1; possibly TRBD1 for D (6 bases). The germline V gene encodes CDR1 KGHSH and CDR2 LQKENI. Trimming pared 7 bases from V and 2 bases from J, leaving 11 bases between. This CDR3 comprises 13 residues.

The rearrangement uses TRBV14 and TRBJ2-3; the D gene is possibly TRBD1 (6 bases). CDR3 length equals 13 residues. Germline CDR1 and CDR2: SGHDN and FVKESK. The germline V and J ends were trimmed by 4 bases and 6 bases, with 11 bases remaining between them. The DNA for the CDR3 is TGTGCCAGCAGCCGACAGGTCGAGGATACGCAGTATTTT. This encodes CASSRQVEDTQYF.

The rearrangement links TRBV5-1 to TRBJ2-7; TRBD2 agrees at 8 bases. Germline V CDR1 and CDR2: SGHRS, YFSETQ. The junction had 7 bases not matched to a gene; V was cut back by 6 bases and J by 2 bases. This CDR3 has 14 residues. CDR3 DNA sequence: TGCGCCAGCAACCCGGGACTAGGGACCTACGAGCAGTACTTC. Its protein is CASNPGLGTYEQYF.

J is TRBJ2-2 and V is TRBV5-1, with 9 nucleotides matching TRBD1. The CDR3 spans 15 residues. Germline lookup yields CDR1 SGHRS and CDR2 YFSETQ. J gave up 1 base and V 6 bases, and 4 bases lay outside the gene matches. The CDR3 DNA sequence: TGCGCCAGCACGGTGGACAGGGGGAACACCGGGGAGCTGTTTTTT. Translating it yields CASTVDRGNTGELFF.

The gene calls are TRBV3-1 (or the pseudogene TRBV3-2) and TRBJ1-2; 11 bases are shared with TRBD1. V dropped 4 bases and J dropped 8; count of bases not matched to a gene: 6. The CDR3 totals 14 residues. From germline, CDR1 is LGHDT and CDR2 YNNKEL (reference sequence). The CDR3 DNA reads TGTGCCAGCAGCCCCCGAGGACAGGGGGCCGGCTACACCTTC. Translated: CASSPRGQGAGYTF.

This rearrangement joins TRBV3-1 (or the pseudogene TRBV3-2) to TRBJ1-2; 7 nucleotides agree with TRBD1. The trim removed 4 bases at V and 2 bases at J, leaving 7 bases unmatched. The V gene's germline CDR1 is LGHDT and CDR2 YNNKEL (reference sequence). The CDR3 consists of 15 residues. CDR3 DNA: TGTGCCAGCAGCCCATTCAGGGGGAGGAACTATGGCTACACCTTC. This sequence encodes CASSPFRGRNYGYTF.

The chain has TRBV5-8 and TRBJ1-6; 7 bases are shared with TRBD1. Germline CDR1 and CDR2: SGHTS and YDEGEE. This CDR3 is 13 amino acids long. Trimming at V came to 3 bases and at J to 11 bases, leaving 5 bases not matched to a gene. The CDR3 protein is CASSSRQGAPLHF. DNA for the CDR3: TGTGCCAGCAGCTCTCGCCAGGGGGCACCCCTCCACTTT.

The genes are TRBV14 and TRBJ2-3; TRBD2 matches at 13 bases. CDR3 length equals 18 residues. The germline V gene encodes CDR1 SGHDN and CDR2 FVKESK. With V trimmed by 4 bases and J by 6 bases, 13 bases remained unmatched. The CDR3 DNA follows: TGTGCCAGCAGCCGCGGACTAGCGGGGGCTCCCCACCAGGATACGCAGTATTTT. Translation: CASSRGLAGAPHQDTQYF. Based on the CDR3 plus reference TRBV14 and TRBJ2-3, the full variable domain is EAGVTQFPSHSVIEKGQTVTLRCDPISGHDNLYWYRRVMGKEIKFLLHFVKESKQDESGMPNNRFLAERTGGTYSTLKVQPAELEDSGVYFCASSRGLAGAPHQDTQYFGPGTRLTVL.

The chain joins TRBV11-3 to TRBJ2-7, with D uncertain. V was pared by 3 bases and J by 2 bases, with 8 bases between. This CDR3 has 13 amino acids. The germline V gene encodes CDR1 SGHNT and CDR2 YENEEA. The CDR3 loop is CASSFRTAYEQYF. CDR3 nucleotide sequence: TGTGCCAGCAGCTTTAGAACAGCCTACGAGCAGTACTTC.

The chain has TRBV6-5 and TRBJ1-3; D is perhaps TRBD1 (6 bases). The CDR3 contains 16 residues. Germline V CDR1 and CDR2: MNHEY, SVGAGI. V gave up 4 bases and J gave up 0 bases, with 13 bases separating them. The CDR3 spells CASSSDRRSSGNTIYF. CDR3 in DNA: TGTGCCAGCAGTTCAGACAGGAGAAGCTCTGGAAACACCATATATTTT.

J is TRBJ2-7 and V is TRBV6-5; a possible D gene is TRBD2 (5 bases). V was cut by 2 bases and J by 2 bases, with 16 bases left in between. Per germline, CDR1 MNHEY and CDR2 SVGAGI. The CDR3 spans 16 residues. In DNA form, the CDR3 reads TGTGCCAGCAGTTACCGCCGGTTCGAGGGAACCTACGAGCAGTACTTC. Protein: CASSYRRFEGTYEQYF.

This clone is a singleton in its sample. V and J are TRBV28 and TRBJ1-5; D remains unclear. CDR1 MDHEN and CDR2 SYDVKM come from the germline V gene. V was trimmed by 4 bases and J by 0 bases, leaving 4 bases between them. This CDR3 has 13 amino acids. The CDR3 coding sequence is TGTGCCAGCAGTTCATTTAGCAATCAGCCCCAGCATTTT. Translated, it gives CASSSFSNQPQHF.

The CDR3 spells CASSFRWTGGKANSPLHF. The CDR3 DNA sequence: TGTGCCAGCAGCTTCCGCTGGACAGGGGGGAAAGCGAATTCACCCCTCCACTTT. V gene TRBV7-2 combines with J gene TRBJ1-6; 10 nucleotides match TRBD1. Looked up from germline, CDR1 is SGHTA and CDR2 is FQGNSA. V lost 3 bases and J lost 7; bases outside the gene matches: 12. The CDR3 extends over 18 amino acids.

The chain employs TRBV6-5 and TRBJ1-5, with unresolved D. CDR1 is MNHEY and CDR2 is SVGAGI in the germline V gene. Trimming left V 5 bases short and J 1 base short, with 9 bases between. The CDR3 extends over 14 amino acids. CDR3 amino acids: CASSPVVSNQPQHF. The CDR3 region has the DNA TGTGCCAGCAGTCCTGTTGTGAGCAATCAGCCCCAGCATTTT.

The V and J genes are TRBV18 and TRBJ1-2; the match to TRBD1 covers 8 bases. V lost 3 bases, J lost 5 bases, and 8 bases stayed unmatched. CDR1 is KGHSH, CDR2 LQKENI, per germline. The CDR3 is 15 residues long. The CDR3 DNA reads as TGTGCCAGCTCACCTACCAGGGGGCCGGGGTATGGCTACACCTTC. Translation: CASSPTRGPGYGYTF.

This clone was found a few times. This rearrangement joins TRBV19 to TRBJ1-5; D call uncertain. V lost 3 bases, J lost 0 bases, and 9 bases lay in between. Germline values: CDR1 LNHDA, CDR2 SQIVND (reference sequence). CDR3 size: 15 residues. CDR3: CASSISSYSNQPQHF. The CDR3, as DNA: TGTGCCAGTAGTATTTCGTCGTATAGCAATCAGCCCCAGCATTTT.

The rearrangement uses TRBV19 and TRBJ1-4; 8 nucleotides agree with TRBD1. Germline-derived CDR1 and CDR2 are LNHDA and SQIVND (reference sequence). The length of the CDR3 is 15 residues. V trimming: 5 bases; J trimming: 10 bases; junction bases outside the gene matches: 12. The CDR3 sequence: CASSSGGQGRGKLFF. The CDR3 coding sequence is TGTGCCAGTAGTTCCGGTGGACAGGGTCGGGGAAAACTGTTTTTT.

CDR3 in amino acids: CAWSVGPLNYGYTF. CDR3 nucleotide sequence: TGTGCCTGGAGTGTGGGCCCCCTTAACTATGGCTACACCTTC. This chain connects TRBV30 to TRBJ1-2; D remains ambiguous. CDR3 length: 14 residues. The V and J ends lost 0 bases and 1 base respectively, with 9 bases between them. Germline assignment: CDR1 GTSNPN and CDR2 SVGIG (reference sequence).

This clone was recorded a few times. V is TRBV27 and J is TRBJ1-5; D is uncertain. Germline CDR1 is MNHEY and CDR2 is SMNVEV (reference sequence). The CDR3 is 15 amino acids. V was shortened by 5 bases and J by 0 bases, with 11 bases between the two germline ends. CDR3 amino acids: CASSLNTYSNQPQHF. In nucleotides, the CDR3 is TGTGCCAGCAGTCTCAACACGTATAGCAATCAGCCCCAGCATTTT.

The CDR3 loop reads CASSTGTSGGLNTGELFF. The CDR3 DNA sequence: TGTGCCAGCAGCACGGGGACTAGCGGGGGCTTGAACACCGGGGAGCTGTTTTTT. The V and J genes are TRBV9 and TRBJ2-2, with 14 bases fitting TRBD2. Looked up from germline, CDR1 is SGDLS and CDR2 is YYNGEE. The V and J ends lost 4 bases and 1 base, in that order; junction bases with no gene match: 6. This CDR3 has 18 residues.

V usage is TRBV7-2 and J usage is TRBJ2-2; TRBD2 aligns across 7 bases. The J segment lost 2 bases and the V segment lost 4 bases, leaving 10 bases of the junction unmatched. Germline loops: CDR1 SGHTA, CDR2 FQGNSA. There are 17 residues in the CDR3. Here the CDR3 DNA reads TGTGCCAGCAGCTGGGGGGGGACGGGACCTAACACCGGGGAGCTGTTTTTT. This gives the protein CASSWGGTGPNTGELFF.

The V gene is TRBV10-2, the J gene TRBJ1-4; the match to TRBD1 covers 7 bases. V lost 8 bases and J lost 7; bases outside the gene matches: 13. CDR1 WSHSY and CDR2 SAAADI come from the germline V gene. CDR3 length equals 15 residues. CDR3 sequence (DNA): TGCGCCAGCGCTTCCGGGACAGCTAGAATTGAAAAACTGTTTTTT. Protein product: CASASGTARIEKLFF.

V gene TRBV2 combines with J gene TRBJ2-3; 7 nucleotides match TRBD1. V was clipped by 10 bases and J by 0 bases; unmatched bases: 10. The CDR3 extends over 15 amino acids. In germline, CDR1 is SNHLY, CDR2 FYNNEI. CDR3 sequence: CATNRQGPSTDTQYF. As DNA, the CDR3 is TGTGCCACCAACAGACAGGGCCCTAGCACAGATACGCAGTATTTT.